The rows below give T cell receptor beta chains drawn from one sample of a study of T cells in severe cutaneous drug reactions. TCRdb derives one entry per CDR3 protein from the multiplex PCR reads, leaving out DNA. The sample spans about 21,000 distinct CDR3 sequences; the ten largest clones claim 7.5%. Sequencing was carried out using PBMCs. The receptors originated from a human donor with toxic epidermal necrolysis, a severe cutaneous drug reaction. CDR3s include the opening cysteine and the closing phenylalanine or tryptophan. Some rows have no size entry. The others give once, few or many, or a class for an expanded clone.

v_gene	j_gene	abundance	CDR3aa
TRBV28	TRBJ2-7	.	CASSFSQESYEQYF
TRBV18	TRBJ1-6	.	CASSATGTAYNSPLHF
TRBV6-5	TRBJ1-1	medium-sized	CASSPWGAGNTEAFF
TRBV18	TRBJ2-7	.	CASSPSINEQYF
TRBV29-1	TRBJ2-7	.	CSVSGGLPYEQYF
TRBV5-1	TRBJ2-7	.	CASSLGQGIDEQYF
TRBV4-1	TRBJ2-7	.	CASSLVGDTFYEQYF
TRBV5-6	TRBJ2-5	.	CASKVPDFETQYF
TRBV4-1	TRBJ2-5	.	CASSPRSWDSQETQYF
TRBV7-3	TRBJ2-1	.	CASSSGTSPYQEQFF
TRBV2	TRBJ2-3	.	CASSVDQTDTQYF
TRBV6-5	TRBJ2-5	.	CALRGLASPQKETQYF
TRBV30	TRBJ2-7	.	CAWRFPGTGQGEQYF
TRBV5-1	TRBJ2-5	.	CASSKLGLAGGQETQYF
TRBV7-9	TRBJ1-1	.	CASTGLEMNAEAFF
TRBV2	TRBJ2-2	.	CASSGWTGSGELFF
TRBV24-1	TRBJ2-5	.	CATSDPSDRGGETQYF
TRBV4-1	TRBJ2-7	.	CASTGRSGGSYEQYF
TRBV6-1	TRBJ2-3	medium-sized	CASSDEIGRVIDTQYF
TRBV29-1	TRBJ1-2	.	CSVVYGDYGYTF
TRBV19	TRBJ2-3	.	CASSIITAFTDTQYF
TRBV12-3/TRBV12-4	TRBJ2-7	.	CASSLDVSSYEQYF
TRBV29-1	TRBJ2-5	.	CSARLTQETQYF
TRBV6-6	TRBJ2-7	.	CASEGLEGGAYEQYF
TRBV6-5	TRBJ2-3	.	CASSGDRGSDTQYF